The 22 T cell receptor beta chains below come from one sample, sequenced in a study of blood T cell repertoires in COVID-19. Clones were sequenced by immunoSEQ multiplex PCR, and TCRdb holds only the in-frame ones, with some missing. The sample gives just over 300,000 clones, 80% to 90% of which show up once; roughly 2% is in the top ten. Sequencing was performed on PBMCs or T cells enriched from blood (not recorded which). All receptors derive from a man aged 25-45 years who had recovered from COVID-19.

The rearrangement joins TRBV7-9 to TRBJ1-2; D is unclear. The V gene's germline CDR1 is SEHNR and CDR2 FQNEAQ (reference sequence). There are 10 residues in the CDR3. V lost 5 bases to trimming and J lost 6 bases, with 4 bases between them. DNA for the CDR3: TGTGCCAGCAGCCCCGATGGCTACACCTTC. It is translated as CASSPDGYTF.

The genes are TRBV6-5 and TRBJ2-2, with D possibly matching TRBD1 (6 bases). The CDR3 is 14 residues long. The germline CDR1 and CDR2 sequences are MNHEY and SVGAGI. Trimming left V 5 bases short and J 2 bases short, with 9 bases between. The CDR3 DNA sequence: TGTGCCAGCAGTAGGACAGCTAACACCGGGGAGCTGTTTTTT. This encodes CASSRTANTGELFF.

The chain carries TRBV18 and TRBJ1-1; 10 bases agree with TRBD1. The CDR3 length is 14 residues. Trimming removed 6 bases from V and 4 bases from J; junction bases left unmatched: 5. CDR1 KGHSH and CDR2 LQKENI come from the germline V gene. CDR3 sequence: CASSRQGAPTEAFF. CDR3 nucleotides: TGTGCCAGCTCCCGACAGGGGGCGCCCACTGAAGCTTTCTTT.

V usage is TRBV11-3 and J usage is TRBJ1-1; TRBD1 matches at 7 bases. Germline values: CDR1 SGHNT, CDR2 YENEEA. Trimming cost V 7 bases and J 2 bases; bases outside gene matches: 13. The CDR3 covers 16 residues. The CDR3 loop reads CASITLRQGPNTEAFF. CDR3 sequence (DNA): TGTGCCAGCATCACTCTCAGACAGGGACCAAACACTGAAGCTTTCTTT.

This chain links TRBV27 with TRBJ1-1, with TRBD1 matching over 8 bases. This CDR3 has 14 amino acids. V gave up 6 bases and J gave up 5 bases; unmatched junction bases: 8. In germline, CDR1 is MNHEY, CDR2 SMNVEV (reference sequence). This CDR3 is CASSLGQGRTEAFF. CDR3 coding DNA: TGTGCCAGCAGCCTAGGACAGGGTCGGACTGAAGCTTTCTTT.

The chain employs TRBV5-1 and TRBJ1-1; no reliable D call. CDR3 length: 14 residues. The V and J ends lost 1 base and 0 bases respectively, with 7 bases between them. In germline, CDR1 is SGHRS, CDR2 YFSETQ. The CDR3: CASSLNSVNTEAFF. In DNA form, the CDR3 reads TGCGCCAGCAGCTTGAATTCAGTGAACACTGAAGCTTTCTTT. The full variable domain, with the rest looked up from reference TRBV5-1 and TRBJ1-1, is KAGVTQTPRYLIKTRGQQVTLSCSPISGHRSVSWYQQTPGQGLQFLFEYFSETQRNKGNFPGRFSGRQFSNSRSEMNVSTLELGDSALYLCASSLNSVNTEAFFGQGTRLTVV.

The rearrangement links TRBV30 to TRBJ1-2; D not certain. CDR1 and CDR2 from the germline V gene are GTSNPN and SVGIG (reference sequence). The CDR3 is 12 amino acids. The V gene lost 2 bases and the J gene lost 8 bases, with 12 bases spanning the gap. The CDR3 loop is CAWSPGPGGYTF. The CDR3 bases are TGTGCCTGGAGTCCCGGACCGGGAGGCTACACCTTC.

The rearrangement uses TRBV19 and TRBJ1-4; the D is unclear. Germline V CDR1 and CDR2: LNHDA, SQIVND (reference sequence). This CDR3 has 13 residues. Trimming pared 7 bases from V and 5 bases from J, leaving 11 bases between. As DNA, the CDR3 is TGTGCCAGTAACCCGGTTTCGAATGAAAAACTGTTTTTT. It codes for CASNPVSNEKLFF. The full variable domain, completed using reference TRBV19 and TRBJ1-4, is DGGITQSPKYLFRKEGQNVTLSCEQNLNHDAMYWYRQDPGQGLRLIYYSQIVNDFQKGDIAEGYSVSREKKESFPLTVTSAQKNPTAFYLCASNPVSNEKLFFGSGTQLSVL.

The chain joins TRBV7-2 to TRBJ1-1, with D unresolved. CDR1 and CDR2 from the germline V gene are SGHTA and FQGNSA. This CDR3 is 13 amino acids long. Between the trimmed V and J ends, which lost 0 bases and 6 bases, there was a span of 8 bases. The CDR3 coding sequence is TGTGCCAGCAGCTTAGCGTCCCCGGCTGAAGCTTTCTTT. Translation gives CASSLASPAEAFF.

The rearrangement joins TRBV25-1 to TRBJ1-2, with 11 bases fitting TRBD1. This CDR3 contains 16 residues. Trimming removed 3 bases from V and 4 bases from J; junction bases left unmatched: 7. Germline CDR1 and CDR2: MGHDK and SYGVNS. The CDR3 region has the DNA TGTGCCAGCAGTGATTCGGGACAGGGGGTCGGCTATGGCTACACCTTC. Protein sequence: CASSDSGQGVGYGYTF.

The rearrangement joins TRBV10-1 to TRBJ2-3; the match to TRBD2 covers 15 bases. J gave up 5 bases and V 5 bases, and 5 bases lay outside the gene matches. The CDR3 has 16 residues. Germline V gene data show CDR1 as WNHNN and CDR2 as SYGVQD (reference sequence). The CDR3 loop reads CASSTGLAGGLDTQYF. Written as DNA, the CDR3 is TGCGCCAGCAGTACGGGACTAGCGGGGGGCCTAGATACGCAGTATTTT.

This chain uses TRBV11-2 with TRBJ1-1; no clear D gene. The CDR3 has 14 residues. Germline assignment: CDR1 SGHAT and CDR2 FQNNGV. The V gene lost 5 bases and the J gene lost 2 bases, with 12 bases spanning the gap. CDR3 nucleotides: TGTGCCAGCAGCCCACGGCGGCTCAACACTGAAGCTTTCTTT. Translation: CASSPRRLNTEAFF.

CDR3 amino acids: CASSLRGSQPQHF. CDR3 coding DNA: TGTGCCAGCAGCCTCAGGGGGAGTCAGCCCCAGCATTTT. V usage is TRBV3-1 (or the pseudogene TRBV3-2) and J usage is TRBJ1-5, with TRBD1 identical over 7 bases. Germline V CDR1 and CDR2: LGHDT, YNNKEL (reference sequence). This CDR3 is 13 amino acids long. The ends lost 4 bases at V and 6 bases at J; junction bases unmatched: 3.

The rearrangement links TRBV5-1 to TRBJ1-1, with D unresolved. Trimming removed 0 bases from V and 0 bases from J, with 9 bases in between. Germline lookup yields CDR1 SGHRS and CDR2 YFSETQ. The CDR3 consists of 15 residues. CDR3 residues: CASSLGTGMNTEAFF. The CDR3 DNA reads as TGCGCCAGCAGCTTGGGGACGGGGATGAACACTGAAGCTTTCTTT. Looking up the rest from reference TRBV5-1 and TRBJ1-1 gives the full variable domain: KAGVTQTPRYLIKTRGQQVTLSCSPISGHRSVSWYQQTPGQGLQFLFEYFSETQRNKGNFPGRFSGRQFSNSRSEMNVSTLELGDSALYLCASSLGTGMNTEAFFGQGTRLTVV.

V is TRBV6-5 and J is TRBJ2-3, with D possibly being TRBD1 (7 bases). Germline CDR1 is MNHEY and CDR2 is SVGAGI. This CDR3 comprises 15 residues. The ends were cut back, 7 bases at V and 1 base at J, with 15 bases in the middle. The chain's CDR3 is CASTDDREGTDTQYF. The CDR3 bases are TGTGCCAGCACCGACGACAGGGAGGGCACAGATACGCAGTATTTT.

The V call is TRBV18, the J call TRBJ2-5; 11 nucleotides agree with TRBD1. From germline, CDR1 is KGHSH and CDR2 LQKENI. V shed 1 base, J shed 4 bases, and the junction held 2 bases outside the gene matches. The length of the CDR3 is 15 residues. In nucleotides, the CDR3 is TGTGCCAGCTCACCACGGGACAGGGGGACAGAGACCCAGTACTTC. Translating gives CASSPRDRGTETQYF.

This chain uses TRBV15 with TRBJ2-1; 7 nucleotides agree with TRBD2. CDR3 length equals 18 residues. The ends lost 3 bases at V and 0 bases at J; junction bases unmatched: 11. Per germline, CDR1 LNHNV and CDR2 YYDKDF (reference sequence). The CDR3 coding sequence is TGTGCCACCAGCAGGGAGCTAACTAGCGTCAGCTCCTACAATGAGCAGTTCTTC. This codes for CATSRELTSVSSYNEQFF.

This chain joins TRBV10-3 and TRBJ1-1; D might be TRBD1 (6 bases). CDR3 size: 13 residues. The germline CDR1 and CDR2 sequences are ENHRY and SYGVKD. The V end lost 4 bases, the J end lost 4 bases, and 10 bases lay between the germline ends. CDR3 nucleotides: TGTGCCATCAGTGCAGGGGTTGGCACTGAAGCTTTCTTT. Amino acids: CAISAGVGTEAFF.

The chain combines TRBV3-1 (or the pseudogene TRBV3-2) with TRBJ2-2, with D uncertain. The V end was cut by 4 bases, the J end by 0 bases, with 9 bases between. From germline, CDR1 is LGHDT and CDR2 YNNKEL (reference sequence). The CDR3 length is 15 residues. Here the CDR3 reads CASSLTPSNTGELFF. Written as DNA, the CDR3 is TGTGCCAGCAGCCTGACTCCTTCGAACACCGGGGAGCTGTTTTTT.

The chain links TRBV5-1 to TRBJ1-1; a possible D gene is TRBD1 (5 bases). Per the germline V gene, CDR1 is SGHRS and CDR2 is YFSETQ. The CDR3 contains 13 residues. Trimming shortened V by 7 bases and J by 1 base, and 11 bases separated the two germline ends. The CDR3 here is CASGTTGNTEAFF. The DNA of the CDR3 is TGCGCCAGCGGAACTACAGGGAACACTGAAGCTTTCTTT.

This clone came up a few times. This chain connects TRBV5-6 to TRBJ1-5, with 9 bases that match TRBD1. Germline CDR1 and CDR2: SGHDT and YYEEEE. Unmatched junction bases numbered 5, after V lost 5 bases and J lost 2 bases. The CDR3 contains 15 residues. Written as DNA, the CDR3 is TGTGCCAGCAGTTTACAGGGGGCCGGCAATCAGCCCCAGCATTTT. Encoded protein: CASSLQGAGNQPQHF.

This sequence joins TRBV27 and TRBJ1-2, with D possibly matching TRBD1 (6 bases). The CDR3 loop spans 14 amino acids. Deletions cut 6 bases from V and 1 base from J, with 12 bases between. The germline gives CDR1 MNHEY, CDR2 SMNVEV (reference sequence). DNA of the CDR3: TGTGCCAGCAGGAAACAGGGTCTTAACTATGGCTACACCTTC. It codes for CASRKQGLNYGYTF.